This T cell receptor (beta chain) was captured in a study of blood T cell repertoires in COVID-19. Study as a whole: Both acute and convalescent COVID-19 samples were obtained from the United States, Italy and Spain. T cells, B-cell-depleted T cells, or PBMCs provided the cDNA or gDNA that served as material.

There are 15 residues in the CDR3. Germline CDR1 is SGHTA and CDR2 is FQGNSA. After removal of 3 bases from V and 1 base from J, the junction contained 3 bases not matched to a gene. Per the original methods: The assay estimated nucleated cells by amplifying reference gene primers. Only in-frame clones appear in the TCRdb table, and some are missing; sequencing was by immunoSEQ multiplex PCR. The V and J calls and clone size were taken over from that table, and D and trimming were inferred from the DNA. The sample contains 200,000 or so clones, around 85% of which appear only once. Source material: peripheral blood. The TCR was taken from a man in his sixties with acute or convalescent COVID-19. The chain recombines TRBV7-2 with TRBJ1-5; 7 nucleotides agree with TRBD1. The CDR3 region is CASSFTGESNQPQHF. The CDR3, as DNA: TGTGCCAGCAGCTTCACAGGGGAGAGCAATCAGCCCCAGCATTTT.